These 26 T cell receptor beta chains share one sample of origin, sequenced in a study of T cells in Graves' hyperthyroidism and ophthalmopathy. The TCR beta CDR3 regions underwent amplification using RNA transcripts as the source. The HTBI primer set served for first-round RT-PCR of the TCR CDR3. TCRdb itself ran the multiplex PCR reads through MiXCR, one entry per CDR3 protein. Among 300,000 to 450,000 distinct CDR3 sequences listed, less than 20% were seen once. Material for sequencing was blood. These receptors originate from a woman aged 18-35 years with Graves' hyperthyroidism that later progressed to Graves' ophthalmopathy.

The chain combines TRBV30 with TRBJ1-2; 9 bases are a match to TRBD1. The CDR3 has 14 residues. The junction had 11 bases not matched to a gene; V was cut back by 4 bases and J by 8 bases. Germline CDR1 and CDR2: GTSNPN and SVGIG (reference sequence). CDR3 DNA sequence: TGTGCCTGGACACTACACGGGACAGGGAAGGGCTACACCTTC. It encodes CAWTLHGTGKGYTF.

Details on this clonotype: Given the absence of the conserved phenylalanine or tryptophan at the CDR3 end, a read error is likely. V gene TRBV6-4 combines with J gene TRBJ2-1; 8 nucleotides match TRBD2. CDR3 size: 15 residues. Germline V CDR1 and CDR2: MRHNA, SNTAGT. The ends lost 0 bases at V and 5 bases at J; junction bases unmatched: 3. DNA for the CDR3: TGTGCCAGCAGTGACTCCAGCGGGAGCAACAATGAGCAGTTCTCC. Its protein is CASSDSSGSNNEQFS.

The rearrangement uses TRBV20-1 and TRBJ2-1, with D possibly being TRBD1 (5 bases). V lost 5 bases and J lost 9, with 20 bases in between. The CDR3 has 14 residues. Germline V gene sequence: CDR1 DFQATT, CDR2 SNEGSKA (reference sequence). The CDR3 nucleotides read TGCAGTGCTCCACGTAGGGGTGTTTCCGGTGAGCAGTTCTTC. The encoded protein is CSAPRRGVSGEQFF.

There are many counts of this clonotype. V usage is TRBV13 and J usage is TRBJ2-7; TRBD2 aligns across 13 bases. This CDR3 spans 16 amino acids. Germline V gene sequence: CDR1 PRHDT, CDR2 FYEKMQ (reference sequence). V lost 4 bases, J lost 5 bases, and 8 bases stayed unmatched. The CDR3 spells CASSSNGLAGDDEQYF. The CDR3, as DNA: TGTGCCAGCAGCTCAAACGGACTAGCGGGAGACGACGAGCAGTACTTC.

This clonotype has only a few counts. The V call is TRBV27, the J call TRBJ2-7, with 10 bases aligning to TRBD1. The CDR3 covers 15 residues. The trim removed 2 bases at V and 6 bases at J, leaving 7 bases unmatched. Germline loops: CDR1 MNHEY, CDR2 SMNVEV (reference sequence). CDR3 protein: CASSLDRGLFFEQYF. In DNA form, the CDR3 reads TGTGCCAGCAGTTTAGACAGGGGGCTGTTCTTCGAGCAGTACTTC.

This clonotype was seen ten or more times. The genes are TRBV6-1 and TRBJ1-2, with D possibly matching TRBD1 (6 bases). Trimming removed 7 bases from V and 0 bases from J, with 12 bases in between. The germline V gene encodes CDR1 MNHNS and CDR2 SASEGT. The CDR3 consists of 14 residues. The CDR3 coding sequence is TGTGCCAGCAACGGGGGCCGAGCTAACTATGGCTACACCTTC. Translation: CASNGGRANYGYTF.

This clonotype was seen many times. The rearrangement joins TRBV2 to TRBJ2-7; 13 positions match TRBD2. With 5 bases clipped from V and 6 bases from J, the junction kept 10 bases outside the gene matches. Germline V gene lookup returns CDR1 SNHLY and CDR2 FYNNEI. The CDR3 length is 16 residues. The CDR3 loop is CASSRTSGSPFSEQYF. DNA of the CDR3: TGTGCCAGCAGTAGGACTAGCGGGAGCCCATTTAGCGAGCAGTACTTC.

The CDR3 loop reads CASSPSREEQYF. CDR3 in DNA: TGTGCCAGCTCACCTTCGCGGGAGGAGCAGTACTTC. The chain couples TRBV18 to TRBJ2-7, with 7 bases that match TRBD2. The CDR3 contains 12 residues. Germline V gives CDR1 KGHSH, CDR2 LQKENI. The trim removed 3 bases at V and 7 bases at J, leaving 3 bases unmatched.

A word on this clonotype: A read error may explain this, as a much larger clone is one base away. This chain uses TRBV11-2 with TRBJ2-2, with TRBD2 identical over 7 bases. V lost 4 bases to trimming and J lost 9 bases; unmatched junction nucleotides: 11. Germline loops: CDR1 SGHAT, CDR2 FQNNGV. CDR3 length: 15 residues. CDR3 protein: CASSSPLGGVRELFF. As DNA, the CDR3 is TGTGCCAGCAGCTCCCCTCTTGGGGGGGTCCGGGAGCTGTTTTTT.

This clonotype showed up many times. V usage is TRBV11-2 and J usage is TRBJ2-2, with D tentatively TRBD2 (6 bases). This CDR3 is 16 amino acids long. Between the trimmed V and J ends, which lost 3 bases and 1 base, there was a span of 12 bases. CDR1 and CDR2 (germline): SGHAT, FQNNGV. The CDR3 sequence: CASSLGLSGNTGELFF. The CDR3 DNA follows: TGTGCCAGCAGCTTGGGTCTTAGCGGGAACACCGGGGAGCTGTTTTTT.

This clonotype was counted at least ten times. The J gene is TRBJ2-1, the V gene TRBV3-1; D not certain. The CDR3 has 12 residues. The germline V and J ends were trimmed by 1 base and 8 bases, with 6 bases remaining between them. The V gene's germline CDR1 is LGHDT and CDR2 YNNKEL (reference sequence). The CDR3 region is CASSQVTYEQFF. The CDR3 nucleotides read TGTGCCAGCAGCCAAGTGACATATGAGCAGTTCTTC.

CDR3 amino acids: CASSSDSATGELFF. The CDR3 DNA is TGTGCCAGCAGTTCAGACAGCGCCACCGGGGAGCTGTTTTTT. The chain couples TRBV28 to TRBJ2-2, with D maybe TRBD1 (5 bases). V lost 4 bases and J lost 4, with 10 bases in between. This CDR3 has 14 residues. Per germline, CDR1 MDHEN and CDR2 SYDVKM.

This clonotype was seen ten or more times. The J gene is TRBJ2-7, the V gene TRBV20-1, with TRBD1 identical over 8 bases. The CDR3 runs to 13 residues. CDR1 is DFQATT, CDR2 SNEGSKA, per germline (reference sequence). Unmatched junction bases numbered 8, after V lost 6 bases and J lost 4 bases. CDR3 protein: CSADKDRAYEQYF. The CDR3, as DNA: TGCAGTGCAGATAAGGACAGGGCTTACGAGCAGTACTTC.

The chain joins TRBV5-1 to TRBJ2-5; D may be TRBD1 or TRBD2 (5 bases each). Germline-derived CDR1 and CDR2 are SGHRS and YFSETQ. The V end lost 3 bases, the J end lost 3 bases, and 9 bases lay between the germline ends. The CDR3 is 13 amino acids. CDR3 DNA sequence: TGCGCCAGCAGCTCCCGGGACGAAGAGACCCAGTACTTC. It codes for CASSSRDEETQYF.

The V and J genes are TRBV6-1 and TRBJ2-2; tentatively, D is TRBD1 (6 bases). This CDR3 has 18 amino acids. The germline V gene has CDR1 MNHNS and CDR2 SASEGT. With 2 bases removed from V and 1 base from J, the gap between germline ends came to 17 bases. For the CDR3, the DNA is TGTGCCAGCAGTGAATTGGGGTACAGGGAACAGAACACCGGGGAGCTGTTTTTT. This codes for CASSELGYREQNTGELFF.

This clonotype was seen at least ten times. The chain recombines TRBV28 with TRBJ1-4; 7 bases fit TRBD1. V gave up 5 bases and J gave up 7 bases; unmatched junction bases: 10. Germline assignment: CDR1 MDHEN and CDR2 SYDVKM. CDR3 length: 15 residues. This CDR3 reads CASSPDRAPPEKLFF. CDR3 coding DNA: TGTGCCAGCAGTCCAGACAGGGCTCCTCCTGAAAAACTGTTTTTT.

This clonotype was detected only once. CDR3: CASSQIGQRNEKLFF. CDR3 nucleotide sequence: TGCGCCAGCAGCCAAATTGGACAGCGTAATGAAAAACTGTTTTTT. The chain employs TRBV4-1 and TRBJ1-4, with D perhaps matching TRBD1 (6 bases). Trimming stripped 2 bases from V and 4 bases from J, with 11 bases between. Germline-derived CDR1 and CDR2 are MGHRA and YSYEKL. The length of the CDR3 is 15 residues.

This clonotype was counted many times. The CDR3 loop reads CSASLTEREKLFF. DNA of the CDR3: TGCAGTGCTAGCCTGACAGAACGGGAAAAACTGTTTTTT. This rearrangement joins TRBV20-1 to TRBJ1-4; perhaps TRBD1 as D (5 bases). Trimming stripped 3 bases from V and 8 bases from J, with 13 bases between. There are 13 residues in the CDR3. In germline, CDR1 is DFQATT, CDR2 SNEGSKA (reference sequence).

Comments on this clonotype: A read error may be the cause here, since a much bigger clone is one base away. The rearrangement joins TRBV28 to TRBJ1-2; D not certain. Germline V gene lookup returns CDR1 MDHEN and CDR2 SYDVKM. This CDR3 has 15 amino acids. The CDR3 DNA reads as TGTGCCGGCAGCTTGAGGCAGGTAGCTAACTATGGCTACACCTTC. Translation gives CAGSLRQVANYGYTF.

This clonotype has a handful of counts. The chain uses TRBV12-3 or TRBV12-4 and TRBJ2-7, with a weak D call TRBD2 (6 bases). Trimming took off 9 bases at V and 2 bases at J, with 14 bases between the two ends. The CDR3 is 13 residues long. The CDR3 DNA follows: TGTGCCAGTGCCGGGACTCCTCCCTACGAGCAGTACTTC. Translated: CASAGTPPYEQYF.

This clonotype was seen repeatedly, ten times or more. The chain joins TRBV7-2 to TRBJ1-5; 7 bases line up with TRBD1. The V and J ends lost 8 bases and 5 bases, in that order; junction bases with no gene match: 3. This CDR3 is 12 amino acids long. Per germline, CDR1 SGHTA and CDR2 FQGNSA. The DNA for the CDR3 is TGTGCCAGCGGACAGGATTATCAGCCCCAGCATTTT. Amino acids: CASGQDYQPQHF.

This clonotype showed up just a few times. CDR3 amino acids: CASSVDVRGTNEQFF. The CDR3 DNA reads as TGTGCCAGCAGCGTAGATGTCAGGGGAACCAATGAGCAGTTCTTC. This rearrangement joins TRBV9 to TRBJ2-1; TRBD1 is a possible D gene (6 bases). In germline, CDR1 is SGDLS, CDR2 YYNGEE. The ends were cut back, 0 bases at V and 6 bases at J, with 13 bases in the middle. CDR3 length: 15 residues. Full variable domain (outside the CDR3, taken from reference TRBV9 and TRBJ2-1): DSGVTQTPKHLITATGQRVTLRCSPRSGDLSVYWYQQSLDQGLQFLIQYYNGEERAKGNILERFSAQQFPDLHSELNLSSLELGDSALYFCASSVDVRGTNEQFFGPGTRLTVL.

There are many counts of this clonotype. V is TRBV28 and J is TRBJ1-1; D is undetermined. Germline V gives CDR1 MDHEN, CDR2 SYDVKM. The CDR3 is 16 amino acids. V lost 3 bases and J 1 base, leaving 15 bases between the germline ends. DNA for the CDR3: TGTGCCAGCAGTTTCTTAGTATGGGAGGGGAACACTGAAGCTTTCTTT. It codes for CASSFLVWEGNTEAFF. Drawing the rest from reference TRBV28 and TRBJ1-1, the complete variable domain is DVKVTQSSRYLVKRTGEKVFLECVQDMDHENMFWYRQDPGLGLRLIYFSYDVKMKEKGDIPEGYSVSREKKERFSLILESASTNQTSMYLCASSFLVWEGNTEAFFGQGTRLTVV.

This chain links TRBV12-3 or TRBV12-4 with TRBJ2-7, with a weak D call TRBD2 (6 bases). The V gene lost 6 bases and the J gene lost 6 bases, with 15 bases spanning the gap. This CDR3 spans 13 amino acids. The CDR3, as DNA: TGTGCCAGCAGCCGGGGACTGGGGCGCGAGCAGTACTTC. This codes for CASSRGLGREQYF.

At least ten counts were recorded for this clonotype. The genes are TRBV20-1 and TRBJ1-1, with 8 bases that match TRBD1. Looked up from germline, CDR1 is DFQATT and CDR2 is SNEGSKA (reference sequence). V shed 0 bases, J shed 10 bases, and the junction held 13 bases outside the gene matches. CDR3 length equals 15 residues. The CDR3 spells CSARDLADRVAGAFF. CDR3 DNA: TGCAGTGCTAGAGATCTAGCGGACAGGGTGGCTGGAGCTTTCTTT.

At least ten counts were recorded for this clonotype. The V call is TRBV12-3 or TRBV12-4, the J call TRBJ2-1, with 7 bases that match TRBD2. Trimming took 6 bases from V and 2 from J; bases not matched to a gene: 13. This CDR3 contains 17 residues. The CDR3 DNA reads TGTGCCAGCAGCCGTCTTCTCCGCGGGGGTACCTACAATGAGCAGTTCTTC. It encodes CASSRLLRGGTYNEQFF.